This TCR beta chain was found in a study of beta chain features in type 1 diabetes. This clone was detected ten times or more. Its antigen is still unknown. At one boundary the junction diverges from the germline segment, which might be a read error. What was sequenced were expressed TCRB transcripts, since all of the isolated RNA had been reverse transcribed. Generated by immunoSEQ multiplex PCR, the TCRdb table keeps only in-frame clones and is missing some. The sample shows roughly 330,000 clones, more than 9.5% of them seen only once. Study-wide findings and caveats: The naive, central memory and Treg TCRB repertoires looked more alike in patients than they did in healthy donors. cDNA sequencing could over-represent cells with high TCR expression.

CD4+ naive, central memory, regulatory and stem cell-like memory cells were sorted via CD45RO/CCR7/CD25/CD127/CD95/CD27. Germline CDR1 SEHNR, CDR2 FQNEAQ (reference sequence). The CDR3 spans 12 residues. This receptor was taken from a woman under 40 in good health. The rearrangement uses TRBV7-9 and TRBJ2-6; 7 positions match TRBD1. The sample taken for sequencing was naive CD4+ T cells from blood. This CDR3 is CASSLDDRAVPF. CDR3 sequence (DNA): TGTGCCAGCAGCCTAGATGACAGGGCCGTCCCTTTC.